Described below is a single TCR beta chain sequence and its context. This receptor's antigen is unknown. Qualities for individual bases were not recorded, and no much larger clone is one base off. Synthetic TCR analog templates were spiked into each PCR so that absolute template abundance could be estimated from read counts. Using the immunoSEQ assay, TCRbeta CDR3 regions were amplified from genomic DNA with bias-controlled V and J gene primers. Sequencing of rearranged TCRbeta segments was performed at approximately 20X coverage. As for the authors' bioinformatics: Sequencing errors were corrected by clustering, and CDR3s were annotated against IMGT so that V, D and J genes could be assigned. Downstream analyses used only productive TCRbeta rearrangements and left out out-of-frame or stop-codon sequences. Clonality was computed as one minus Shannon entropy normalized by the log of the number of unique productive sequences. Fisher's exact test with Benjamini-Hochberg correction, at a threshold of adjusted p below 0.01, was used to find clones that differed between time points or between blood and tumor. The source is immuneACCESS, and TCRdb retained only in-frame sequences with V and J called. Part of the clones is not carried over; for the studies checked, unresolved V genes explain less than half of this, and the remainder is unexplained. That table supplies the V and J calls and clone size; D and trimming were determined from the DNA. Present in this sample are about 80,000 clones, approximately 86% of which were seen just once. The leading ten clones occupy around 5.3% of the sample.

The data originate from a study of PD-L1 blockade in urothelial cancer (dated by TCRdb to the late 2010s). As for the study more broadly: All patients started therapy around 2014 and received atezolizumab 1,200 mg intravenously every 3 weeks. About 90% of the 29 patients were identified as males with urothelial cancer of bladder origin, and a prior smoking history was reported by 18 of 29 patients. Patients had an ECOG performance status of 0 or 1 and had received between 0 and 3 prior chemotherapy regimens. Blood samples were analyzed at 3 weeks after treatment start (second dose) and at 6 weeks after treatment start. A median of around 150,000 T cells and fewer than 85,000 unique TCRs was obtained from blood samples, and a median clonality of approximately 0.08 was observed. An exploratory multi-omic analysis was conducted of the somatic, immune and clinical correlates of response to PD-L1 blockade with atezolizumab in urothelial cancer. Pretreatment tumor samples and matched peripheral blood, collected serially before and after atezolizumab treatment, underwent TCR sequencing. Durable clinical benefit was defined as progression-free survival longer than 6 months, and TCR features were also tested against progression-free and overall survival. In the same patients, whole exome sequencing and RNA sequencing of pretreatment tumors were performed in addition to TCR sequencing. Durable clinical benefit was achieved by nine patients but not by the remaining 20. Twenty-nine patients had pretreatment blood TCR-seq, about 25 had at least one posttreatment blood collection, and about 25 had tumor TCR-seq.

The cohort included 25 to 30 patients with locally advanced or metastatic urothelial carcinoma who were treated at Memorial Sloan Kettering on a trial protocol. Peripheral blood mononuclear cells were collected from each patient pretreatment and during treatment, giving between 1 and 8 total time points per patient. The Qiagen DNeasy Blood extraction kit was used to purify genomic DNA from total PBMCs and from tumor samples. PBMCs were collected pretreatment and during treatment, and were isolated and stored as previously described. General findings and caveats noted by the study authors: Because the sample size was small (n ≈ 29) and many exploratory analyses were performed, the results are intended to be hypothesis-generating. A pretreatment peripheral blood TCR clonality below the median was linked to improved progression-free and overall survival. Among patients with durable benefit, tumor-associated TCR clones showed greater expansion in peripheral blood 3 weeks after treatment started (n of about 21, p = 0.022).

Per the germline V gene (reference sequence), SSHAT is the CDR1 and FNYEAQ is the CDR2. Counted from cysteine to phenylalanine, this CDR3 has 14 amino acids. Only the CDR3 region is kept as DNA, spanning 42 bases read in frame from base 1. Trimming takes 1 base from V and 1 base from J, and the germline ends sit 7 bases apart. The sequence is built from TRBV7-7 and TRBJ1-1; no D segment can be confidently identified. The TCR comes from a woman aged 70-85 years with urothelial cancer. Here the sequenced sample was PBMCs, taken around atezolizumab (anti-PD-L1) treatment. The DNA reads as follows: TGTGCCAGCAGCTTAGGGCCTGGGAACACTGAAGCTTTCTTT. The resulting protein is CASSLGPGNTEAFF. The full variable domain, with segments outside the CDR3 supplied by the reference TRBV7-7 and TRBJ1-1 proteins, appears as GAGVSQSPRYKVTKRGQDVTLRCDPISSHATLYWYQQALGQGPEFLTYFNYEAQPDKSGLPSDRFSAERPEGSISTLTIQRTEQRDSAMYRCASSLGPGNTEAFFGQGTRLTVV.